The 29 T cell receptor beta chains presented below share a single source sample, sequenced in a study of T cells in Graves' hyperthyroidism and ophthalmopathy. Amplified TCR beta CDR3 regions came from RNA transcripts. First-round RT-PCR with HTBI primers amplified the TCR CDR3 region. TCRdb recomputed calls from the multiplex PCR reads with MiXCR, one row per CDR3 protein. The sample records approximately 530,000 distinct CDR3 sequences, 16% being singletons. The sequencing sample was made of blood. These receptors were taken from a woman aged 18-29 years with Graves' hyperthyroidism.

This clonotype was detected many times. This chain joins TRBV28 and TRBJ2-1; unclear D gene. V was clipped by 5 bases and J by 10 bases, with 9 bases between them. This CDR3 has 11 amino acids. The germline V gene has CDR1 MDHEN and CDR2 SYDVKM. The CDR3 reads CASSRTEEQFF. The DNA of the CDR3 is TGTGCCAGCAGTAGAACAGAGGAGCAGTTCTTC.

This clonotype appeared many times. The J gene is TRBJ2-7, the V gene TRBV11-2, with TRBD1 identical over 7 bases. Looked up from germline, CDR1 is SGHAT and CDR2 is FQNNGV. The CDR3 is 15 residues long. V gave up 4 bases and J gave up 3 bases; unmatched junction bases: 9. This CDR3 reads CASSSRTGPFYEQYF. Here the CDR3 DNA reads TGTGCCAGCAGCTCCCGGACAGGCCCGTTCTACGAGCAGTACTTC. The whole variable domain, remainder taken from reference TRBV11-2 and TRBJ2-7, is EAGVAQSPRYKIIEKRQSVAFWCNPISGHATLYWYQQILGQGPKLLIQFQNNGVVDDSQLPKDRFSAERLKGVDSTLKIQPAKLEDSAVYLCASSSRTGPFYEQYFGPGTRLTVT.

CDR3 amino acids: CASRPGGRDTGELFF. The DNA for the CDR3 is TGTGCCAGCAGGCCAGGGGGCCGGGACACCGGGGAGCTGTTTTTT. The rearrangement links TRBV6-1 to TRBJ2-2; 8 nucleotides align to TRBD1. CDR1 and CDR2 from the germline V gene are MNHNS and SASEGT. The junction had 6 bases not matched to a gene; V was cut back by 6 bases and J by 3 bases. The CDR3 consists of 15 residues.

This clonotype appeared many times. The rearrangement links TRBV7-9 to TRBJ2-3; D tentatively fits TRBD1 or TRBD2 (5 bases each). CDR3 length equals 16 residues. V was shortened by 3 bases and J by 3 bases, with 16 bases between the two germline ends. Germline V gives CDR1 SEHNR, CDR2 FQNEAQ (reference sequence). As DNA, the CDR3 is TGTGCCAGCAGCTTCGGGACCAACCCTCGAACAGATACGCAGTATTTT. Translation: CASSFGTNPRTDTQYF.

On this clonotype itself: At one boundary the junction diverges from the germline segment, which might be a read error. V is TRBV6-1 and J is TRBJ1-3; D is unclear. The CDR3 extends over 15 amino acids. Germline loops: CDR1 MNHNS, CDR2 SASEGT. CDR3 region: CASSDPRRTGNTMYF. For the CDR3, the DNA is TGCGCCAGCAGTGACCCGCGGAGAACTGGAAACACCATGTATTTT.

This chain connects TRBV4-3 to TRBJ2-2; D is uncertain. Germline-derived CDR1 and CDR2 are LGHNA and YSLEER. This CDR3 comprises 16 residues. V lost 1 base and J lost 2, with 11 bases in between. CDR3 in amino acids: CASSQVVWGNTGELFF. The DNA of the CDR3 is TGCGCCAGCAGCCAAGTGGTTTGGGGTAACACCGGGGAGCTGTTTTTT.

This clonotype showed up many times. The rearrangement links TRBV10-3 to TRBJ2-7; the match to TRBD1 covers 12 bases. V lost 4 bases to trimming and J lost 5 bases; unmatched junction nucleotides: 6. The CDR3 consists of 15 residues. Germline V lookup: CDR1 ENHRY, CDR2 SYGVKD. CDR3 loop: CAISGWGQGAHEQYF. In nucleotides, the CDR3 is TGTGCCATCAGTGGCTGGGGACAGGGGGCTCACGAGCAGTACTTC.

This rearrangement joins TRBV24-1 to TRBJ2-3, with D hard to call. The CDR3 contains 14 residues. Germline V gene sequence: CDR1 KGHDR, CDR2 SFDVKD. Trimming stripped 3 bases from V and 0 bases from J, with 6 bases between. CDR3 sequence: CATSDRPSTDTQYF. CDR3 DNA: TGTGCCACCAGTGATCGTCCTAGCACAGATACGCAGTATTTT.

Only a few counts were recorded for this clonotype. The chain has TRBV10-3 and TRBJ2-1; 9 bases align to TRBD1. Germline lookup yields CDR1 ENHRY and CDR2 SYGVKD. Unmatched junction bases numbered 3, after V lost 7 bases and J lost 5 bases. This CDR3 region has 13 residues. The chain's CDR3 is CAINRDRDNEQFF. CDR3 nucleotide sequence: TGTGCCATCAACCGGGACAGGGACAATGAGCAGTTCTTC.

This clonotype has just a few counts. The rearrangement uses TRBV19 and TRBJ2-1, with D uncertain. CDR1 and CDR2 from the germline V gene are LNHDA and SQIVND (reference sequence). Trimming took off 0 bases at V and 2 bases at J, with 5 bases between the two ends. This CDR3 is 14 amino acids long. This chain's CDR3 is CASSIEPAYNEQFF. The CDR3 DNA sequence: TGTGCCAGTAGTATAGAGCCCGCCTACAATGAGCAGTTCTTC.

This clonotype turned up a few times. The chain recombines TRBV25-1 with TRBJ1-5; possible D gene TRBD1, 5 bases. Germline V gene sequence: CDR1 MGHDK, CDR2 SYGVNS. The V and J ends lost 3 bases and 0 bases respectively, with 9 bases between them. The CDR3 runs to 15 residues. CDR3 region: CASSDGHHSNQPQHF. As DNA, the CDR3 is TGTGCCAGCAGTGACGGACACCATAGCAATCAGCCCCAGCATTTT.

The chain is built from TRBV7-8 and TRBJ2-7; 9 nucleotides align to TRBD2. The ends lost 4 bases at V and 3 bases at J; junction bases unmatched: 7. This CDR3 has 15 residues. Germline V gene lookup returns CDR1 SGHVS and CDR2 FQNEAQ. The CDR3 loop is CASSSLTSGVYEQYF. The CDR3 bases are TGTGCCAGCAGCTCCTTGACTAGCGGAGTCTACGAGCAGTACTTC.

Turning to this clonotype: This may arise from a read error, as a much more abundant clone is one base away. This chain links TRBV6-1 with TRBJ1-5, with D perhaps matching TRBD1 (6 bases). CDR1 and CDR2 (germline): MNHNS, SASEGT. The CDR3 is 15 amino acids. V lost 10 bases and J 5 bases, leaving 21 bases between the germline ends. This CDR3 is CATSIQGLNDQPQHF. The CDR3 DNA reads as TGTGCCACCTCAATACAGGGTCTTAACGATCAGCCCCAGCATTTT.

The rearrangement uses TRBV20-1 and TRBJ2-3; D is perhaps TRBD1 (5 bases). Trimming pared 6 bases from V and 1 base from J, leaving 17 bases between. The CDR3 totals 15 residues. Per the germline V gene, CDR1 is DFQATT and CDR2 is SNEGSKA (reference sequence). Here the CDR3 reads CSADRGFTGTDTQYF. The CDR3 DNA reads as TGCAGTGCGGATAGGGGATTCACGGGCACAGATACGCAGTATTTT.

In its sample, this clonotype was seen many times. The V and J genes are TRBV6-1 and TRBJ2-1; D remains unclear. CDR3 length: 10 amino acids. Germline V gene lookup returns CDR1 MNHNS and CDR2 SASEGT. The V end was cut by 8 bases, the J end by 8 bases, with 7 bases between. CDR3 coding DNA: TGTGCCAGCGGCTGGGATGAGCAGTTCTTC. This sequence encodes CASGWDEQFF.

A remark on this clonotype: Germline is not matched at one junction end, which may reflect a read error. The V call is TRBV5-6, the J call TRBJ1-3; maybe TRBD1 (6 bases). Germline V lookup: CDR1 SGHDT, CDR2 YYEEEE. The CDR3 covers 12 residues. CDR3 sequence (DNA): TGTGCCAGCAGCTTGGTGGGGGCATGGTGGGATTTT. It specifies CASSLVGAWWDF.

This clonotype was detected many times. The V and J genes are TRBV28 and TRBJ2-3, with 8 bases identical to TRBD2. V gave up 2 bases and J gave up 5 bases; unmatched junction bases: 3. This CDR3 has 14 residues. Per germline, CDR1 MDHEN and CDR2 SYDVKM. The DNA for the CDR3 is TGTGCCAGCAGTTTACCGGGAGGGCAAGATACGCAGTATTTT. Protein: CASSLPGGQDTQYF.

This clonotype was counted a few times. The V gene is TRBV6-1, the J gene TRBJ1-1; D is perhaps TRBD1 (5 bases). Germline V CDR1 and CDR2: MNHNS, SASEGT. The CDR3 has 14 residues. V was trimmed by 5 bases and J by 4 bases, leaving 14 bases between them. The CDR3 nucleotides read TGTGCCAGCAGTCACCAGGGATCTGGCACTGAAGCTTTCTTT. It encodes CASSHQGSGTEAFF.

This clonotype turned up a few times. The chain recombines TRBV20-1 with TRBJ1-2, with 7 bases identical to TRBD1. Germline-derived CDR1 and CDR2 are DFQATT and SNEGSKA (reference sequence). Trimming at V came to 6 bases and at J to 8 bases, leaving 3 bases not matched to a gene. The CDR3 consists of 10 residues. CDR3 bases: TGCAGTGCAACAGGGGCCGGCTACACCTTC. This encodes CSATGAGYTF.

In its sample, this clonotype was seen many times. This chain connects TRBV2 to TRBJ1-4; D unclear. CDR1 is SNHLY, CDR2 FYNNEI, per germline. This CDR3 comprises 11 residues. The V gene lost 2 bases and the J gene lost 8 bases, with 3 bases spanning the gap. CDR3: CASSEWEKLFF. Here the CDR3 DNA reads TGTGCCAGCAGTGAATGGGAAAAACTGTTTTTT.

The chain joins TRBV20-1 to TRBJ2-7, with D tentatively TRBD1 or TRBD2 (5 bases each). The germline V gene has CDR1 DFQATT and CDR2 SNEGSKA (reference sequence). This CDR3 is 16 amino acids long. The ends were cut back, 6 bases at V and 0 bases at J, with 21 bases in the middle. The CDR3 DNA reads as TGCAGTGCAGGACCTTCAGGGCTGGGGAGCTCCTACGAGCAGTACTTC. Translating it yields CSAGPSGLGSSYEQYF.

The genes are TRBV11-2 and TRBJ2-3; D gene uncertain. The germline CDR1 and CDR2 sequences are SGHAT and FQNNGV. Trimming left V 0 bases short and J 6 bases short, with 10 bases between. The CDR3 is 14 amino acids. CDR3 residues: CASSLDPLGDTQYF. The CDR3 region has the DNA TGTGCCAGCAGCTTAGACCCTCTCGGTGATACGCAGTATTTT.

This clonotype came up a few times. The chain couples TRBV5-1 to TRBJ2-1; 15 bases map to TRBD2. Germline CDR1 and CDR2: SGHRS and YFSETQ. V shed 4 bases, J shed 7 bases, and the junction held 9 bases outside the gene matches. The CDR3 sequence is 17 residues long. DNA of the CDR3: TGCGCCAGCAGCCCTGGACTAGCGGGGGGGCGGGAGAATGAGCAGTTCTTC. This gives the protein CASSPGLAGGRENEQFF.

This clonotype was counted a few times. The chain links TRBV3-1 to TRBJ2-5; no reliable D call. From germline, CDR1 is LGHDT and CDR2 YNNKEL (reference sequence). The germline V and J ends were trimmed by 0 bases and 2 bases, with 7 bases remaining between them. The CDR3 length is 14 residues. The CDR3 DNA reads as TGTGCCAGCAGCCAAGACGCACGACAAGAGACCCAGTACTTC. Protein: CASSQDARQETQYF.

This chain connects TRBV5-1 to TRBJ2-1; D unclear. The CDR3 is 16 residues long. V was trimmed by 3 bases and J by 4 bases, leaving 17 bases between them. CDR1 is SGHRS and CDR2 is YFSETQ in the germline V gene. The CDR3 DNA reads TGCGCCAGCAGCTCCTTCTGGGCGGATTTTTACAATGAGCAGTTCTTC. This encodes CASSSFWADFYNEQFF.

A note on this clonotype: A much more abundant neighbour one base away suggests this may be a read error. This chain connects TRBV7-2 to TRBJ2-7; 8 nucleotides match TRBD1. The J segment lost 5 bases and the V segment lost 2 bases, leaving 8 bases of the junction unmatched. The CDR3 has 15 amino acids. The germline CDR1 and CDR2 sequences are SGHTA and FQGNSA. CDR3 bases: TGTGCCAGCAGCTTAACCGCGGACAGGGTCCACGAGCAGTACTTC. This sequence encodes CASSLTADRVHEQYF.

Points on this clonotype: A much larger clone is a single base away; this may be a read error. J is TRBJ2-7 and V is TRBV20-1, with a tentative D call TRBD1 (5 bases). The CDR3 runs 13 residues. Germline V gives CDR1 DFQATT, CDR2 SNEGSKA (reference sequence). The CDR3 sequence: CSAPPVQGYGQYF. The CDR3 DNA follows: TGCAGTGCTCCCCCCGTGCAGGGCTACGGGCAGTACTTC.

This clonotype has a handful of counts. This chain connects TRBV6-4 to TRBJ2-1; 11 nucleotides align to TRBD2. Looked up from germline, CDR1 is MRHNA and CDR2 is SNTAGT. The CDR3 is 14 residues long. The V gene end was trimmed by 10 bases and the J gene end by 6 bases; junction bases not matched to a gene: 8. In nucleotides, the CDR3 is TGTGCCACCATTAGCGGGGGGGAATTCAATGAGCAGTTCTTC. Translating it yields CATISGGEFNEQFF.

In its sample, this clonotype was seen many times. Written as DNA, the CDR3 is TGTGCCAGCAGCACCCCGACTAGCGGATCCTACGAGCAGTACTTC. Translated: CASSTPTSGSYEQYF. The gene calls are TRBV11-2 and TRBJ2-7, with 9 nucleotides matching TRBD2. CDR1 and CDR2 (germline): SGHAT, FQNNGV. The CDR3 has 15 amino acids. V was pared by 5 bases and J by 1 base, with 6 bases of the junction left unmatched.